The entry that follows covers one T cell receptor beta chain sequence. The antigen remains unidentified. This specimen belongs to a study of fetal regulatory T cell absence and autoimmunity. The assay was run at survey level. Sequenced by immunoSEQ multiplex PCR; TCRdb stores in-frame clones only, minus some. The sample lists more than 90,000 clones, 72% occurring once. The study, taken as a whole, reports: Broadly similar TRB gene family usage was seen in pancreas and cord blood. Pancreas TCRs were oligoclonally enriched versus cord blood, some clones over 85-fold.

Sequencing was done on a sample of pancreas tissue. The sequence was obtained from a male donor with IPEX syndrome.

CDR3 sequence (DNA): TGTGCCAGCAGCTCCACCTTGGGTCTAGCGGGATTAGCCAAAAACATTCAGTACTTC. Its protein is CASSSTLGLAGLAKNIQYF. The genes are TRBV7-2 and TRBJ2-4; 9 bases are a match to TRBD2. J was trimmed by 0 bases and V by 4 bases; bases with no gene match: 13. There are 19 residues in the CDR3. Germline CDR1 reads SGHTA; CDR2 reads FQGNSA.